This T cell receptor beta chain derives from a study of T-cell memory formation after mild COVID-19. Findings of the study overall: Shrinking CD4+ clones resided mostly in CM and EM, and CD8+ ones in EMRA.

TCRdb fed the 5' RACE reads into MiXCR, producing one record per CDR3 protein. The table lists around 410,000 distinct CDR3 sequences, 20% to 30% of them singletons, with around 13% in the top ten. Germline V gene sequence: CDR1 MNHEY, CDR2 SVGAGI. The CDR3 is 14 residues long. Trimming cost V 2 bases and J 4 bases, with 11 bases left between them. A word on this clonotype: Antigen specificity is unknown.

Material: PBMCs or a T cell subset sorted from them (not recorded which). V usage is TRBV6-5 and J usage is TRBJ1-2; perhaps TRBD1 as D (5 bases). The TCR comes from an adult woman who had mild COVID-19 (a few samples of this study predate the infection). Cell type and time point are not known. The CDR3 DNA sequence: TGTGCCAGCAGTTACCGCCGGCAGGGCTATGGCTACACCTTC. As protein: CASSYRRQGYGYTF.